The 32 T cell receptor beta chains presented below share a single source sample, sequenced in a study of T cell repertoires in cytomegalovirus infection. Their cognate antigens are unknown. Using its own MiXCR run on the reads, TCRdb lists one record per CDR3 protein. The sample lists some 920,000 distinct CDR3 sequences; roughly 31% were seen once. The sequencing here drew on cultured CD8+ T cells from PBMCs, taken from culture after CMV antigen stimulation. These receptors all come from a human donor in good health (CMV status not recorded). Some clones in this sample may be carry-over from other donors' samples.

The DNA of the CDR3 is TGTGCCAGTAACAGGGGCTATAATTCACCCCTCCACTTT. It encodes CASNRGYNSPLHF. The chain joins TRBV19 to TRBJ1-6, with 7 bases lining up with TRBD1. Trimming took 7 bases from V and 3 from J; bases not matched to a gene: 0. The germline V gene has CDR1 LNHDA and CDR2 SQIVND (reference sequence). The CDR3 consists of 13 residues.

This clonotype has at least ten counts. The V call is TRBV6-6, the J call TRBJ2-1; 9 bases line up with TRBD2. Germline V gene lookup returns CDR1 MNHNY and CDR2 SVGAGI (reference sequence). J lost 6 bases, V lost 0 bases, and 15 bases had no gene match. CDR3 length: 19 amino acids. CDR3 DNA: TGTGCCAGCAGTTACTCGTTAGCTAGCGGGGCAGGTGCTCTCAATGAGCAGTTCTTC. Protein: CASSYSLASGAGALNEQFF.

This clonotype was found a few times. The chain couples TRBV18 to TRBJ2-5; 11 bases agree with TRBD1. Germline CDR1 and CDR2: KGHSH and LQKENI. This CDR3 comprises 15 residues. V gave up 6 bases and J gave up 5 bases; unmatched junction bases: 8. CDR3 in DNA: TGTGCCAGCTCCCCCGGACAGGGGGCGCAGGAGACCCAGTACTTC. Its protein product is CASSPGQGAQETQYF. Variable domain in full (rest from reference TRBV18 and TRBJ2-5): NAGVMQNPRHLVRRRGQEARLRCSPMKGHSHVYWYRQLPEEGLKFMVYLQKENIIDESGMPKERFSAEFPKEGPSILRIQQVVRGDSAAYFCASSPGQGAQETQYFGPGTRLLVL.

The rearrangement uses TRBV23-1 and TRBJ2-7; TRBD1 aligns across 7 bases. TRBV23-1 is reported as an ORF; its role is uncertain. The CDR3 contains 17 residues. The J segment lost 2 bases and the V segment lost 4 bases, leaving 14 bases of the junction unmatched. The CDR3 bases are TGCGCCAGCAGTCGATCTAGTGACAGGGTAACCCCCTACGAGCAGTACTTC. The encoded protein is CASSRSSDRVTPYEQYF.

This clonotype was seen repeatedly, ten times or more. This rearrangement joins TRBV7-2 to TRBJ2-3; TRBD2 agrees at 11 bases. The V segment lost 5 bases and the J segment 2 bases; nucleotides outside the gene matches: 15. Germline lookup yields CDR1 SGHTA and CDR2 FQGNSA. The CDR3 contains 19 residues. Written as DNA, the CDR3 is TGTGCCAGCAGCCCCACTCTAGCGGGGGGTCCCACCGCCACAGATACGCAGTATTTT. This gives the protein CASSPTLAGGPTATDTQYF.

The sample holds a few counts of this clonotype. The V call is TRBV2, the J call TRBJ2-1; D unclear. The CDR3 is 13 residues long. V was pared by 4 bases and J by 5 bases, with 9 bases between. Germline CDR1 SNHLY, CDR2 FYNNEI. CDR3 region: CASSGSRNNEQFF. The DNA of the CDR3 is TGTGCCAGCAGTGGGTCCAGAAACAATGAGCAGTTCTTC.

This clonotype was picked up a small number of times. This chain links TRBV6-1 with TRBJ1-1, with D uncertain. In germline, CDR1 is MNHNS, CDR2 SASEGT. The CDR3 runs to 14 residues. Trimming took 4 bases from V and 0 from J, leaving 9 bases between them. CDR3 loop: CASSVDGMNTEAFF. CDR3 bases: TGTGCCAGCAGTGTAGATGGTATGAACACTGAAGCTTTCTTT.

This clonotype occurred a few times. The chain carries TRBV15 and TRBJ2-1, with TRBD2 identical over 10 bases. The CDR3 has 16 residues. With V trimmed by 3 bases and J by 7 bases, 9 bases remained unmatched. Germline assignment: CDR1 LNHNV and CDR2 YYDKDF (reference sequence). CDR3 bases: TGTGCCACCAGCAGTTTAAGCGGGGGGGCCTCAAATGAGCAGTTCTTC. It yields the protein CATSSLSGGASNEQFF.

The rearrangement uses TRBV19 and TRBJ2-1, with D unresolved. With 3 bases removed from V and 0 bases from J, the gap between germline ends came to 9 bases. The germline gives CDR1 LNHDA, CDR2 SQIVND (reference sequence). The CDR3 is 15 residues long. CDR3 DNA sequence: TGTGCCAGTAGTATTTTTAGTCTCTCCTACAATGAGCAGTTCTTC. Its protein is CASSIFSLSYNEQFF.

This chain uses TRBV10-3 with TRBJ1-5; 9 nucleotides agree with TRBD1. V lost 2 bases and J lost 5; bases outside the gene matches: 4. The CDR3 runs to 15 residues. Germline CDR1 reads ENHRY; CDR2 reads SYGVKD. CDR3 DNA: TGTGCCATCAGTGAGGCGGACAGGGGAGATCAGCCCCAGCATTTT. Its translation is CAISEADRGDQPQHF.

The chain carries TRBV4-2 and TRBJ1-5; the match to TRBD1 covers 7 bases. With V trimmed by 0 bases and J by 7 bases, 9 bases remained unmatched. The CDR3 has 16 amino acids. Germline CDR1 reads LGHNA; CDR2 reads YNFKEQ. The CDR3 loop reads CASSQEAGGLVQPQHF. The DNA for the CDR3 is TGTGCCAGCAGCCAAGAGGCAGGGGGGCTGGTCCAGCCCCAGCATTTT.

This clonotype turned up a few times. The chain joins TRBV28 to TRBJ2-3, with TRBD1 matching 11 bases. Germline CDR1 and CDR2: MDHEN and SYDVKM. This CDR3 has 16 amino acids. J was trimmed by 4 bases and V by 3 bases; bases with no gene match: 6. The CDR3 bases are TGTGCCAGCAGTTTTGGACAGGGGGCTATTTCAGATACGCAGTATTTT. Translating it yields CASSFGQGAISDTQYF.

V usage is TRBV6-2 or TRBV6-3 and J usage is TRBJ2-1; 13 positions agree with TRBD2. CDR1 MNHEY and CDR2 SVGEGT come from the germline V gene. This CDR3 region has 17 residues. V was pared by 4 bases and J by 7 bases, with 10 bases of the junction left unmatched. CDR3 residues: CASSSPFTLAGGNEQFF. In DNA form, the CDR3 reads TGTGCCAGCAGTTCTCCATTCACACTAGCGGGGGGGAATGAGCAGTTCTTC.

The chain is built from TRBV7-9 and TRBJ1-1, with TRBD1 matching 8 bases. CDR3 length equals 13 residues. V lost 6 bases, J lost 5 bases, and 5 bases stayed unmatched. CDR1 and CDR2 (germline): SEHNR, FQNEAQ (reference sequence). This CDR3 reads CASRGQGRTEAFF. The CDR3 coding sequence is TGTGCCAGCAGAGGACAGGGAAGGACTGAAGCTTTCTTT. Based on the CDR3 plus reference TRBV7-9 and TRBJ1-1, the full variable domain is DTGVSQNPRHKITKRGQNVTFRCDPISEHNRLYWYRQTLGQGPEFLTYFQNEAQLEKSRLLSDRFSAERPKGSFSTLEIQRTEQGDSAMYLCASRGQGRTEAFFGQGTRLTVV.

The chain uses TRBV15 and TRBJ2-1; possibly TRBD1 or TRBD2 for D (5 bases each). The CDR3 is 14 residues long. Per the germline V gene, CDR1 is LNHNV and CDR2 is YYDKDF (reference sequence). V was pared by 7 bases and J by 8 bases, with 18 bases between. The CDR3 protein is CATTDSEGLDEQFF. The CDR3 region has the DNA TGTGCCACCACCGATAGCGAGGGGTTGGATGAGCAGTTCTTC.

The chain uses TRBV3-1 and TRBJ2-7, with D perhaps TRBD2 (6 bases). V dropped 3 bases and J dropped 1 base, with 19 bases sitting between them. Germline CDR1 and CDR2: LGHDT and YNNKEL (reference sequence). The CDR3 is made up of 17 amino acids. CDR3 sequence: CASSHPGRDRNSYEQYV. The CDR3 DNA reads TGTGCCAGCAGCCACCCAGGGCGGGATCGGAATTCCTACGAGCAGTACGTC.

This rearrangement joins TRBV9 to TRBJ2-2; D is uncertain. The CDR3 runs to 14 residues. V was shortened by 4 bases and J by 7 bases, with 14 bases between the two germline ends. Germline loops: CDR1 SGDLS, CDR2 YYNGEE. In DNA, the CDR3 is TGTGCCAGCAGCCCAAGTTGGATAGACGGGGAGCTGTTTTTT. This codes for CASSPSWIDGELFF.

This clonotype was picked up a small number of times. The chain couples TRBV27 to TRBJ2-1, with TRBD2 matching 15 bases. CDR1 is MNHEY, CDR2 SMNVEV, per germline (reference sequence). With 5 bases clipped from V and 12 bases from J, the junction kept 2 bases outside the gene matches. The CDR3 extends over 13 amino acids. CDR3 loop: CASSQGLAGGQFF. Written as DNA, the CDR3 is TGTGCCAGCAGTCAGGGACTAGCGGGGGGGCAGTTCTTC.

A note on this clonotype: At one of its ends the junction is not consistent with the germline gene, which may arise from a read error. The chain employs TRBV20-1 and TRBJ1-2; D call uncertain. The CDR3 length is 9 residues. Germline CDR1 is DFQATT and CDR2 is SNEGSKA (reference sequence). CDR3 DNA: TGCAGCCGCGGACCATTTTTTAACTTC. Translation gives CSRGPFFNF.

This clonotype was recorded once. The J gene is TRBJ2-1, the V gene TRBV12-3 or TRBV12-4; D not resolved. The CDR3 runs 12 residues. V lost 6 bases, J lost 10 bases, and 13 bases lay in between. As DNA, the CDR3 is TGTGCCAGCAGCATAGTCAGGCCAGAGCAGTTCTTC. Protein product: CASSIVRPEQFF.

This clonotype was seen a few times. The V call is TRBV19, the J call TRBJ1-5; D is uncertain. CDR1 LNHDA and CDR2 SQIVND come from the germline V gene (reference sequence). There are 15 residues in the CDR3. Between the trimmed V and J ends, which lost 1 base and 7 bases, there was a span of 14 bases. CDR3 residues: CASSIAGTPTQPQHF. CDR3 bases: TGTGCCAGTAGTATAGCAGGCACCCCGACCCAGCCCCAGCATTTT.

The chain couples TRBV7-8 to TRBJ2-3; TRBD2 aligns across 7 bases. After removal of 1 base from V and 1 base from J, the junction contained 8 bases not matched to a gene. The length of the CDR3 is 17 residues. Germline CDR1 and CDR2: SGHVS and FQNEAQ. CDR3 nucleotide sequence: TGTGCCAGCAGCTTAGAAAAGGTAGCGGGTCGCACAGATACGCAGTATTTT. Protein sequence: CASSLEKVAGRTDTQYF.

This clonotype came up a few times. V and J are TRBV11-2 and TRBJ2-1; 7 positions match TRBD2. V lost 1 base to trimming and J lost 4 bases; unmatched junction nucleotides: 4. Germline V gene sequence: CDR1 SGHAT, CDR2 FQNNGV. The length of the CDR3 is 15 residues. The CDR3 loop reads CASSLALAVYNEQFF. The CDR3 DNA is TGTGCCAGCAGCTTAGCCCTAGCGGTTTACAATGAGCAGTTCTTC.

The sample holds many counts of this clonotype. The gene calls are TRBV7-8 and TRBJ1-1; no clear D gene. Germline V lookup: CDR1 SGHVS, CDR2 FQNEAQ. The CDR3 is 17 residues long. The V end lost 0 bases, the J end lost 0 bases, and 14 bases lay between the germline ends. CDR3 coding DNA: TGTGCCAGCAGCTTAGCAGTCAGGACCCTTATGAACACTGAAGCTTTCTTT. This translates into CASSLAVRTLMNTEAFF.

The sample holds a few counts of this clonotype. The gene calls are TRBV7-9 and TRBJ2-2; D perhaps matches TRBD2 (6 bases). CDR3 length: 15 residues. Germline loops: CDR1 SEHNR, CDR2 FQNEAQ (reference sequence). The V end lost 4 bases, the J end lost 4 bases, and 13 bases lay between the germline ends. Here the CDR3 reads CASSSPLASTGELFF. The CDR3 coding sequence is TGTGCCAGCAGCTCCCCCCTAGCGTCCACCGGGGAGCTGTTTTTT.

The V and J genes are TRBV15 and TRBJ1-5; possibly TRBD1 for D (6 bases). This CDR3 region has 13 residues. V gave up 4 bases and J gave up 6 bases, with 10 bases separating them. The germline CDR1 and CDR2 sequences are LNHNV and YYDKDF (reference sequence). CDR3 DNA sequence: TGTGCCACCAGCAAAGGACAGCGTCAGCCCCAGCATTTT. This codes for CATSKGQRQPQHF.

This chain joins TRBV19 and TRBJ2-3, with a tentative D call TRBD1 (5 bases). Looked up from germline, CDR1 is LNHDA and CDR2 is SQIVND (reference sequence). The CDR3 runs to 14 residues. The V gene lost 10 bases and the J gene lost 4 bases, with 18 bases spanning the gap. CDR3 in amino acids: CANSAPGWADTQYF. The CDR3 DNA reads TGTGCCAACTCCGCCCCAGGGTGGGCAGATACGCAGTATTTT.

This rearrangement joins TRBV5-8 to TRBJ2-7, with D hard to call. The CDR3 totals 12 residues. The V gene lost 1 base and the J gene lost 6 bases, with 8 bases spanning the gap. Germline-derived CDR1 and CDR2 are SGHTS and YDEGEE. Written as DNA, the CDR3 is TGTGCCAGCAGCTTGAGAGTCAGCGAGCAGTACTTC. This codes for CASSLRVSEQYF.

Ten or more counts support this clonotype. This chain connects TRBV6-1 to TRBJ1-1; D is uncertain. The germline V gene has CDR1 MNHNS and CDR2 SASEGT. The V and J ends lost 1 base and 3 bases respectively, with 12 bases between them. CDR3 size: 15 residues. As DNA, the CDR3 is TGTGCCAGCAGTGAAGATCGAGGGTCCTACACTGAAGCTTTCTTT. Its protein product is CASSEDRGSYTEAFF.

About this clonotype: At one boundary the junction diverges from the germline segment, which might be a read error. V usage is TRBV11-2 and J usage is TRBJ2-1; D is unclear. The CDR3 has 10 residues. Germline values: CDR1 SGHAT, CDR2 FQNNGV. CDR3 sequence reads: CVSSHGEQFF. CDR3 DNA sequence: TGTGTCAGCAGCCATGGTGAGCAGTTCTTC.

The chain recombines TRBV29-1 with TRBJ2-5, with D tentatively TRBD1 or TRBD2 (5 bases each). Germline assignment: CDR1 SQVTM and CDR2 ANQGSEA. This CDR3 region has 13 residues. V was cut by 5 bases and J by 2 bases, with 12 bases left in between. As DNA, the CDR3 is TGCAGCGTTCACCGGGACGGACAAGAGACCCAGTACTTC. This sequence encodes CSVHRDGQETQYF. Supplemented by reference TRBV29-1 and TRBJ2-5, the full variable domain reads SAVISQKPSRDICQRGTSLTIQCQVDSQVTMMFWYRQQPGQSLTLIATANQGSEATYESGFVIDKFPISRPNLTFSTLTVSNMSPEDSSIYLCSVHRDGQETQYFGPGTRLLVL.

In this sample, this clonotype turned up many times. The chain employs TRBV7-6 and TRBJ2-6; D is unclear. This CDR3 is 15 amino acids long. Germline loops: CDR1 SGHVS, CDR2 FNYEAQ. V lost 5 bases, J lost 0 bases, and 8 bases lay in between. CDR3 in amino acids: CASSLWSSGANVLTF. In nucleotides, the CDR3 is TGTGCCAGCAGCCTTTGGAGCTCTGGGGCCAACGTCCTGACTTTC.